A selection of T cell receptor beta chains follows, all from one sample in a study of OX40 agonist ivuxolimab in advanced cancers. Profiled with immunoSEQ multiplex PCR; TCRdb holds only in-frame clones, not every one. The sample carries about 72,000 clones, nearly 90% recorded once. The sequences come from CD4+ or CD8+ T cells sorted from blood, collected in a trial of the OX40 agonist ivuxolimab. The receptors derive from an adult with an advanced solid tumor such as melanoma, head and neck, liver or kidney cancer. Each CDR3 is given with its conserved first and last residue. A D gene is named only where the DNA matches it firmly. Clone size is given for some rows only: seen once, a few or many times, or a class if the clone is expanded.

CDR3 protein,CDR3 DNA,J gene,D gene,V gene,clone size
CASSIHPGSGGNYQPQHF,TGTGCCAGTAGTATACACCCTGGTTCCGGGGGAAACTATCAGCCCCAGCATTTT,TRBJ1-5,NA,TRBV19,NA
CASSLGQLADTQYF,TGTGCCAGCAGCCTCGGGCAGCTCGCAGATACGCAGTATTTT,TRBJ2-3,NA,TRBV5-4,NA
CASSFGTYYNEQFF,TGTGCCAGCAGCTTTGGGACTTACTACAATGAGCAGTTCTTC,TRBJ2-1,NA,TRBV5-6,once
CASSGKGADTQYF,TGTGCCAGCAGCGGAAAGGGAGCAGATACGCAGTATTTT,TRBJ2-3,NA,TRBV11-3,few
CASSILLGLENIQYF,TGTGCCAGTAGTATTTTATTGGGACTAGAAAACATTCAGTACTTC,TRBJ2-4,TRBD2,TRBV19,NA
CSVEGRAGGYEQYF,TGCAGCGTTGAGGGGCGGGCAGGCGGGTACGAGCAGTACTTC,TRBJ2-7,NA,TRBV29-1,NA
CASSLAGTGIHEQYF,TGTGCCAGCAGCTTAGCCGGGACAGGGATCCACGAGCAGTACTTC,TRBJ2-7,TRBD1,TRBV7-2,NA
CASSPTRGTDTQYF,TGTGCCAGCAGCCCAACCCGGGGGACTGATACGCAGTATTTT,TRBJ2-3,NA,TRBV4-2,NA
CASWSGTANYGYTF,TGTGCCAGTTGGTCCGGGACAGCTAACTATGGCTACACCTTC,TRBJ1-2,TRBD1,TRBV6-4,NA
CASSLGQGAEKLFF,TGCGCCAGCAGCTTGGGACAGGGGGCCGAAAAACTGTTTTTT,TRBJ1-4,TRBD1,TRBV5-1,NA